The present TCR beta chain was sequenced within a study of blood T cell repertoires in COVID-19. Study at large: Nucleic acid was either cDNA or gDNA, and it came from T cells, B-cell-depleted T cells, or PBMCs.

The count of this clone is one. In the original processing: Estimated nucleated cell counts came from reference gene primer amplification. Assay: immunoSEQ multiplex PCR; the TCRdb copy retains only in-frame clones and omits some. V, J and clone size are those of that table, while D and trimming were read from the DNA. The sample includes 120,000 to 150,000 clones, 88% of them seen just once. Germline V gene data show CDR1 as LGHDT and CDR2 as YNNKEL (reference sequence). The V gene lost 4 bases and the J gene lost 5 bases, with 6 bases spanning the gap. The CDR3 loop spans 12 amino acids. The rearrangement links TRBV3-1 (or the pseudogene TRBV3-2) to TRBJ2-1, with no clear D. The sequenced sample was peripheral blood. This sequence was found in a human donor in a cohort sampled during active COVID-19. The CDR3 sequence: CASSPSDNEQFF. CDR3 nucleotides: TGTGCCAGCAGCCCCTCGGACAATGAGCAGTTCTTC.